This T cell receptor beta chain was sequenced during a study of tumor and adjacent non-tumor tissue in lung cancer. TCRbeta libraries were built with three rounds of nested PCR, modified from ARM-PCR. TCRdb re-called the multiplex PCR reads through MiXCR, storing one row per CDR3 protein. Of tens of thousands of distinct CDR3 sequences in the sample, around two thirds are singletons; the top ten hold about 12%. The count of this clonotype is one. A read error may produce the germline difference seen at one junction end. This sample's RNA came from whole unsorted tissue. This CDR3 is 11 amino acids long. Germline V gives CDR1 SQVTM, CDR2 ANQGSEA.

The source is a woman aged 70 to 79 with non-small cell lung cancer. The sequenced sample was lung tumor tissue. This rearrangement joins TRBV29-1 to TRBJ1-1; TRBD1 might be the D (6 bases). Written as DNA, the CDR3 is TGCAGCATGGCAGGGGCCACTGAAACTTTCTTT. Translated, it gives CSMAGATETFF.